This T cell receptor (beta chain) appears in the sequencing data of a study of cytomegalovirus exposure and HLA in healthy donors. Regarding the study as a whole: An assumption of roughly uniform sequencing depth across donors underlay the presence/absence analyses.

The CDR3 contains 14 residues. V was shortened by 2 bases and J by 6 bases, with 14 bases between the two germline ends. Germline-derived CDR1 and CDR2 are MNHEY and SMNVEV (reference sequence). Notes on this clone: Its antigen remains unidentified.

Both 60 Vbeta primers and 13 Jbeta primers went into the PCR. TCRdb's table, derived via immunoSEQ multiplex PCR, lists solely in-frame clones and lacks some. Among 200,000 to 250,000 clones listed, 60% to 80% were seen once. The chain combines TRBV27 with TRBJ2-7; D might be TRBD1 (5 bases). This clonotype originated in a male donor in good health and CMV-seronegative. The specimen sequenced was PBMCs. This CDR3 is CASSLGQFFREQYF. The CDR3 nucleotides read TGTGCCAGCAGTTTAGGACAATTCTTCCGCGAGCAGTACTTC.